Described below is a single T cell receptor beta chain sequence and its context. Germline V gives CDR1 ENHRY, CDR2 SYGVKD. This CDR3 spans 16 amino acids. Germline trimming cut 6 bases from V and 0 bases from J; bases unmatched to any gene: 6. The data stem from a study of blood T cell repertoires in COVID-19. TCRdb keeps only in-frame clones here, not all; method: immunoSEQ multiplex PCR. The table records about 62,000 clones, under 85% of them present only once. The sequence was obtained from a woman in her forties or fifties with active or convalescent COVID-19. The chain is built from TRBV10-3 and TRBJ1-1; 11 bases are a match to TRBD1. Input material: peripheral blood. CDR3 bases: TGTGCCATCAGGGAGGGGGACAGGGGGATGAACACTGAAGCTTTCTTT. It yields the protein CAIREGDRGMNTEAFF.